This T cell receptor beta chain was sequenced for a study of OX40 agonist ivuxolimab in advanced cancers. Turning to the study itself: Patients got intravenous ivuxolimab at 0.01 to 10 mg/kg every 2 weeks. Eligibility rules accepted prior anti-PD-1, anti-PD-L1 or anti-CTLA-4 therapy, and around 43% had some. The dose-escalation cohort was around 83% male, with a mean age of 60 years, ranging roughly 20 to 90.

Clones were sequenced by immunoSEQ multiplex PCR, and TCRdb holds only the in-frame ones, with some missing. The repertoire holds 50,000 to 65,000 clones, with 80% to 90% as singletons. From germline, CDR1 is MNHEY and CDR2 SVGAGI. This CDR3 region has 12 residues. V lost 6 bases, J lost 4 bases, and 8 bases lay in between. The source was CD4+ or CD8+ T cells sorted from blood, collected in a trial of the OX40 agonist ivuxolimab. The chain employs TRBV6-5 and TRBJ2-3; a weak D match, TRBD2 (5 bases). This TCR came from an adult with an advanced solid tumor such as melanoma, head and neck, liver or kidney cancer. CDR3 amino acids: CASRGAPDTQYF. DNA for the CDR3: TGTGCCAGCAGGGGAGCCCCAGATACGCAGTATTTT.